This TCR beta chain was captured in a study of CD8 T cells in ankylosing spondylitis. Whole-study results and caveats: Certain motif variants had earlier appeared in reactive arthritis synovial fluid and blood. Made up of fewer than ten highly homologous variants, a TCR beta motif appeared characteristic of ankylosing spondylitis blood. Significant enrichment of disease-linked clones was reportedly seen in matched ankylosing spondylitis synovial fluid.

Researchers built TCR beta libraries using quantitative 5'-RACE with molecular barcodes. Each CDR3 protein is one row after TCRdb ran MiXCR on the 5' RACE reads. The sample records some 350,000 distinct CDR3 sequences, roughly 14% being singletons. This clonotype was seen more than once but under ten times. Its antigen is still unknown. This TCR was sampled from a male donor with ankylosing spondylitis or in good health (not recorded which). The material sequenced was blood, either unsorted or a sorted T cell fraction (not recorded which).

The CDR3 reads CSATPPDTQYF. For the CDR3, the DNA is TGCAGTGCTACCCCACCAGATACGCAGTATTTT. This chain connects TRBV20-1 to TRBJ2-3; no definite D call. Germline CDR1 DFQATT, CDR2 SNEGSKA (reference sequence). Trimming shortened V by 4 bases and J by 4 bases, and 6 bases separated the two germline ends. This CDR3 is 11 amino acids long.